The T cell receptor (beta chain) described here comes from a study of T-cell reconstitution after alpha-beta-depleted transplantation in children. Preparation of the TCRbeta library was carried out with unique molecular identifiers. TCRdb reprocessed the PCR reads via MiXCR and lists one record per CDR3 protein. Counted here are 610,000 or so distinct CDR3 sequences, more than 20% occurring once; the ten biggest clones make up just over 35%. Losses at the gene ends were 4 bases for V and 1 base for J; bases not matched to a gene: 7. Germline V gene lookup returns CDR1 MDHEN and CDR2 SYDVKM. This CDR3 has 16 residues.

The TCR sequence derives from a boy under two years old with Wiskott-Aldrich syndrome, due to receive a stem cell transplant. The chain joins TRBV28 to TRBJ2-1; 7 nucleotides line up with TRBD2. Source: PBMCs, taken before TCRalphabeta/CD19-depleted stem cell transplant. The CDR3: CASSSLLARSYNEQFF. The CDR3 nucleotides are TGTGCCAGCAGTTCCCTACTAGCGAGATCCTACAATGAGCAGTTCTTC.